These 20 T cell receptor beta chains were all obtained from the same sample, sequenced in a study of monozygotic twins with inflammatory bowel disease. Reprocessing the 5' RACE reads, TCRdb reports a single entry for every CDR3 protein and omits DNA. In total, the table holds about 420,000 distinct CDR3 sequences. Material for sequencing was blood. These receptors came from a human donor with ulcerative colitis or Crohn's disease, or a healthy co-twin of an affected twin (not recorded which).

The V call is TRBV7-2, the J call TRBJ1-5. This CDR3 comprises 15 residues. Per germline, CDR1 SGHTA and CDR2 FQGNSA. CDR3 region: CASSLAPGDNQPQHF.

The chain couples TRBV19 to TRBJ2-4; TCRdb lists TRBD1, though no DNA is available to test this call. Germline loops: CDR1 LNHDA, CDR2 SQIVND (reference sequence). The CDR3 has 14 residues. CDR3 residues: CASSLTGAADIQYF.

This chain uses TRBV19 with TRBJ2-7; TCRdb returns TRBD2, unconfirmable since there is no DNA. The CDR3 covers 15 residues. Germline V lookup: CDR1 LNHDA, CDR2 SQIVND (reference sequence). The CDR3 region is CASSILAGEPYEQYF.

This chain's CDR3 is CASSLNAGQMLF. The J gene is TRBJ2-7, the V gene TRBV5-1. Germline lookup yields CDR1 SGHRS and CDR2 YFSETQ. There are 12 residues in the CDR3.

V usage is TRBV27 and J usage is TRBJ1-2. The CDR3 is 14 residues long. Per germline, CDR1 MNHEY and CDR2 SMNVEV (reference sequence). The CDR3 here is CASSLAGPNYGYTF.

The chain uses TRBV27 and TRBJ2-1; TCRdb reports TRBD2, a call that lacks DNA to check it against. CDR1 and CDR2 from the germline V gene are MNHEY and SMNVEV (reference sequence). CDR3 length equals 18 residues. The CDR3 is CASHDWTSGRLAYNEQFF.

The rearrangement links TRBV28 to TRBJ2-3; absent DNA, TCRdb's TRBD1 call cannot be checked. The CDR3 has 14 amino acids. CDR1 MDHEN and CDR2 SYDVKM come from the germline V gene. CDR3 residues: CASSLVQGSDTQYF.

CDR3 in amino acids: CASSLEAGRETQYF. The V call is TRBV7-8, the J call TRBJ2-5; the TCRdb call, TRBD2, lacks DNA for checking. This CDR3 spans 14 amino acids. Germline CDR1 and CDR2: SGHVS and FQNEAQ.

The chain employs TRBV20-1 and TRBJ1-1; TCRdb's assignment of TRBD1 cannot be checked, as there is no DNA. This CDR3 comprises 15 residues. Germline lookup yields CDR1 DFQATT and CDR2 SNEGSKA (reference sequence). CDR3 loop: CSARQGGRLRTEAFF.

The rearrangement links TRBV7-9 to TRBJ2-5; the TCRdb D gene call, TRBD1, has no DNA to confirm it. Germline CDR1 and CDR2: SEHNR and FQNEAQ (reference sequence). The CDR3 has 17 residues. CDR3 residues: CASSLAGGAGRRETQYF.

The rearrangement uses TRBV20-1 and TRBJ2-6; with no DNA, the TCRdb D assignment of TRBD1 cannot be verified. This CDR3 has 16 amino acids. Per the germline V gene, CDR1 is DFQATT and CDR2 is SNEGSKA (reference sequence). This CDR3 is CSAARGRGFGANVLTF.

V gene TRBV20-1 combines with J gene TRBJ2-2; TCRdb's assignment of TRBD1 cannot be checked, as there is no DNA. In germline, CDR1 is DFQATT, CDR2 SNEGSKA (reference sequence). CDR3 length equals 16 residues. The chain's CDR3 is CSAPRGGASNTGELFF.

This chain joins TRBV12-3 or TRBV12-4 and TRBJ1-4. The CDR3 loop spans 12 amino acids. CDR3 amino acids: CASSLAAGGLFF.

The chain is built from TRBV5-1 and TRBJ1-5. There are 15 residues in the CDR3. Germline assignment: CDR1 SGHRS and CDR2 YFSETQ. The CDR3 loop reads CASSLGPASNQPQHF.

CDR3 sequence reads: CASSSGQYGGYTF. The rearrangement links TRBV7-6 to TRBJ1-2; checking the TCRdb D call of TRBD1 is not possible without DNA. CDR1 is SGHVS, CDR2 FNYEAQ, per germline. The CDR3 is 13 amino acids.

V usage is TRBV12-3 or TRBV12-4 and J usage is TRBJ2-1; the TCRdb D gene call, TRBD1, has no DNA to confirm it. This CDR3 contains 13 residues. CDR3: CASRGQGANEQFF.

V usage is TRBV25-1 and J usage is TRBJ1-6; TCRdb reports TRBD1, a call that lacks DNA to check it against. CDR3 size: 12 residues. Germline V gives CDR1 MGHDK, CDR2 SYGVNS. CDR3 region: CASSTGASPLHF.

CDR3 region: CASSQGQAYSNQPQHF. The chain employs TRBV3-1 and TRBJ1-5. CDR1 is LGHDT and CDR2 is YNNKEL in the germline V gene (reference sequence). The CDR3 is made up of 16 amino acids.

The rearrangement joins TRBV6-5 to TRBJ2-5; TCRdb calls TRBD2, which cannot be checked without DNA. CDR3 length equals 13 residues. CDR1 MNHEY and CDR2 SVGAGI come from the germline V gene. CDR3 amino acids: CASSHGGEETQYF.

The chain recombines TRBV15 with TRBJ2-1; TCRdb selects TRBD1, and the lack of DNA leaves this call unchecked. Germline V gene sequence: CDR1 LNHNV, CDR2 YYDKDF (reference sequence). This CDR3 has 16 amino acids. CDR3 protein: CATSRDRAGPYNEQFF.